A single sample is the source of the 16 T cell receptor beta chains below, sequenced in a study of early T cells in non-severe SARS-CoV-2 infection. TCRdb fed the 5' RACE reads into MiXCR, producing one record per CDR3 protein. The data contain around 26,000 distinct CDR3 sequences, about 5.1% of them singletons. The source material was whole blood. Receptors were obtained from an adult who was a healthcare worker with PCR-confirmed SARS-CoV-2 infection or an uninfected control (not recorded which).

This clonotype turned up a few times. The V call is TRBV6-2 or TRBV6-3, the J call TRBJ2-7; D uncertain. CDR3 length equals 12 residues. Germline loops: CDR1 MNHEY, CDR2 SVGEGT. V gave up 2 bases and J gave up 9 bases, with 11 bases separating them. Here the CDR3 DNA reads TGTGCCAGCAGTTACCCCGACCCGGGGCAGTACTTC. This sequence encodes CASSYPDPGQYF.

This clonotype was observed at least ten times. This rearrangement joins TRBV20-1 to TRBJ1-2; 9 bases agree with TRBD1. The CDR3 has 16 amino acids. With 6 bases clipped from V and 4 bases from J, the junction kept 15 bases outside the gene matches. Germline V lookup: CDR1 DFQATT, CDR2 SNEGSKA (reference sequence). CDR3 residues: CSARRRGQGVIYGYTF. The CDR3 DNA follows: TGCAGTGCCCGAAGGAGGGGACAGGGAGTCATCTATGGCTACACCTTC.

This clonotype was recorded at least ten times. As DNA, the CDR3 is TGTGCCAGCAGCTTAGGCGACAGTAATTTTGTGACCCAGTACTTC. This gives the protein CASSLGDSNFVTQYF. The gene calls are TRBV7-6 and TRBJ2-5, with D perhaps matching TRBD1 (5 bases). Germline V gene data show CDR1 as SGHVS and CDR2 as FNYEAQ. Trimming stripped 1 base from V and 7 bases from J, with 16 bases between. CDR3 size: 15 residues.

This clonotype was seen a few times. In DNA, the CDR3 is TGTGCCACCAGCAGAGACCGGCAGGACCTCGAGCAGTACTTC. It specifies CATSRDRQDLEQYF. The rearrangement links TRBV15 to TRBJ2-7, with D unclear. Trimming took 0 bases from V and 6 from J, leaving 12 bases between them. There are 14 residues in the CDR3. Germline V gene sequence: CDR1 LNHNV, CDR2 YYDKDF (reference sequence).

Many counts were recorded for this clonotype. This chain links TRBV7-6 with TRBJ2-6; 8 bases are a match to TRBD1. V was pared by 6 bases and J by 0 bases, with 13 bases of the junction left unmatched. Germline V CDR1 and CDR2: SGHVS, FNYEAQ. The CDR3 sequence is 19 residues long. This CDR3 is CASSPRTGQVFSGANVLTF. The CDR3 DNA reads as TGTGCCAGCAGTCCCAGGACGGGACAGGTTTTCTCTGGGGCCAACGTCCTGACTTTC.

This clonotype came up a few times. The J gene is TRBJ2-2, the V gene TRBV7-9, with D uncertain. The germline V and J ends were trimmed by 1 base and 4 bases, with 13 bases remaining between them. CDR1 and CDR2 from the germline V gene are SEHNR and FQNEAQ (reference sequence). The CDR3 extends over 16 amino acids. The CDR3 loop is CASSLVGLTGTGELFF. DNA of the CDR3: TGTGCCAGCAGCTTAGTAGGCCTCACGGGCACCGGGGAGCTGTTTTTT.

This clonotype was seen ten or more times. This chain connects TRBV5-4 to TRBJ2-7; the D call may be TRBD1 or TRBD2 (5 bases each). Trimming pared 0 bases from V and 2 bases from J, leaving 12 bases between. In germline, CDR1 is SGHNT, CDR2 YYREEE (reference sequence). This CDR3 comprises 15 residues. CDR3 sequence (DNA): TGTGCCAGCAGCTTGGGGGGGACGGGGACCTACGAGCAGTACTTC. It yields the protein CASSLGGTGTYEQYF.

V is TRBV6-1 and J is TRBJ2-7; D is undetermined. Germline assignment: CDR1 MNHNS and CDR2 SASEGT. The CDR3 runs 13 residues. V dropped 3 bases and J dropped 3 bases, with 9 bases sitting between them. CDR3 bases: TGTGCCAGCAGTGACCCTCCGAACTACGAGCAGTACTTC. Protein: CASSDPPNYEQYF.

This clonotype appeared many times. The chain is built from TRBV20-1 and TRBJ2-1, with D perhaps matching TRBD1 (5 bases). In germline, CDR1 is DFQATT, CDR2 SNEGSKA (reference sequence). CDR3 size: 16 residues. V dropped 6 bases and J dropped 0 bases, with 18 bases sitting between them. The DNA of the CDR3 is TGCAGTGCCCAAGTTGGACACTCAAGCTCCTACAATGAGCAGTTCTTC. Translated, it gives CSAQVGHSSSYNEQFF.

This clonotype was observed at least ten times. The chain uses TRBV15 and TRBJ1-1; D gene uncertain. Per the germline V gene, CDR1 is LNHNV and CDR2 is YYDKDF (reference sequence). The CDR3 contains 15 residues. V gave up 1 base and J gave up 1 base, with 10 bases separating them. CDR3 sequence reads: CATSRGGSQNTEAFF. CDR3 nucleotides: TGTGCCACCAGCAGAGGCGGGTCGCAGAACACTGAAGCTTTCTTT.

In its sample, this clonotype ranks as medium-sized (0.01 to 0.1%). This rearrangement joins TRBV10-3 to TRBJ2-5; D is undetermined. This CDR3 is 13 amino acids long. Germline V gives CDR1 ENHRY, CDR2 SYGVKD. Trimming removed 7 bases at V and 5 bases at J, with 14 bases between. The CDR3 sequence: CAIKSTTGETQYF. The CDR3 DNA reads as TGTGCCATCAAGTCAACCACCGGGGAGACCCAGTACTTC.

This CDR3 reads CASSQQPGPPYNEQFF. CDR3 DNA: TGCGCCAGCTCCCAACAGCCGGGACCACCGTACAATGAGCAGTTCTTC. This chain uses TRBV5-1 with TRBJ2-1; D tentatively fits TRBD1 or TRBD2 (5 bases each). The CDR3 has 16 residues. Trimming removed 7 bases at V and 4 bases at J, with 21 bases between. CDR1 is SGHRS, CDR2 YFSETQ, per germline.

This clonotype is medium-sized within its sample. V usage is TRBV7-2 and J usage is TRBJ1-6, with D uncertain. Between the trimmed V and J ends, which lost 1 base and 10 bases, there was a span of 2 bases. Germline-derived CDR1 and CDR2 are SGHTA and FQGNSA. The CDR3 covers 11 residues. In DNA form, the CDR3 reads TGTGCCAGCAGCTTAGACTCACCCCTCCACTTT. Its protein product is CASSLDSPLHF.

The table lists this clonotype with many counts. The rearrangement links TRBV12-3 or TRBV12-4 to TRBJ2-7; D not certain. V was trimmed by 6 bases and J by 6 bases, leaving 12 bases between them. The CDR3 spans 12 residues. This CDR3 reads CASRPGLGEQYF. The DNA for the CDR3 is TGTGCCAGCAGGCCCGGGTTGGGCGAGCAGTACTTC.

This clonotype was seen more than once but under ten times. The chain employs TRBV11-3 and TRBJ2-1; 8 nucleotides line up with TRBD2. V lost 1 base and J lost 4; bases outside the gene matches: 3. The CDR3 loop spans 15 amino acids. Germline lookup yields CDR1 SGHNT and CDR2 YENEEA. CDR3 amino acids: CASSLAGGLYNEQFF. The CDR3 region has the DNA TGTGCCAGCAGCTTAGCGGGGGGGCTTTACAATGAGCAGTTCTTC.

This clonotype was seen repeatedly, ten times or more. The chain couples TRBV5-6 to TRBJ2-7, with D possibly matching TRBD1 (6 bases). This CDR3 is built from 18 residues. CDR1 is SGHDT and CDR2 is YYEEEE in the germline V gene. Trimming took off 6 bases at V and 7 bases at J, with 32 bases between the two ends. The CDR3 is CASTLLGAGPFASGEQYF. The CDR3 DNA reads TGTGCCAGCACCTTATTGGGGGCAGGGCCCTTCGCTAGTGGTGAGCAGTACTTC.